Only one count was recorded for the clone carrying this T cell receptor beta chain. Its specificity is unknown. The entry originates in a study of cytomegalovirus exposure and HLA in healthy donors. Amplification used 60 Vbeta primers and 13 Jbeta primers. Original methodology: There were about 80 million unique TCR beta chains by a later count, and approximately 10 million of them were shared. Profiling relied on immunoSEQ multiplex PCR, and the TCRdb table lists in-frame clones only, not all of them. V and J calls and clone size are copied from that table; D and trimming were computed from the DNA. Of roughly 93,000 clones in the sample, 75% to 85% were seen once. Germline CDR1 is SGHVS and CDR2 is FNYEAQ. Trimming pared 1 base from V and 0 bases from J, leaving 13 bases between. The CDR3 loop spans 18 amino acids. Regarding the study as a whole: Several V segments, TRBV6-2 and TRBV6-3 among them, could not be told apart and were dropped. In a later analysis, a missense DCLRE1C variant was linked to TCR beta V- and J-gene trimming. Later analysis identified several of the most significant clusters that appeared linked to common viral pathogens.

This chain links TRBV7-6 with TRBJ2-6, with D perhaps TRBD2 (7 bases). The sequenced sample was PBMCs. The TCR was taken from a man aged 18 to 35 in good health and CMV-seropositive. The CDR3 reads CASSLEAGALSGANVLTF. The CDR3 bases are TGTGCCAGCAGCTTAGAGGCGGGGGCCCTCTCTGGGGCCAACGTCCTGACTTTC. The full variable domain, completed using reference TRBV7-6 and TRBJ2-6, is GAGVSQSPRYKVTKRGQDVALRCDPISGHVSLYWYRQALGQGPEFLTYFNYEAQQDKSGLPNDRFSAERPEGSISTLTIQRTEQRDSAMYRCASSLEAGALSGANVLTFGAGSRLTVL.